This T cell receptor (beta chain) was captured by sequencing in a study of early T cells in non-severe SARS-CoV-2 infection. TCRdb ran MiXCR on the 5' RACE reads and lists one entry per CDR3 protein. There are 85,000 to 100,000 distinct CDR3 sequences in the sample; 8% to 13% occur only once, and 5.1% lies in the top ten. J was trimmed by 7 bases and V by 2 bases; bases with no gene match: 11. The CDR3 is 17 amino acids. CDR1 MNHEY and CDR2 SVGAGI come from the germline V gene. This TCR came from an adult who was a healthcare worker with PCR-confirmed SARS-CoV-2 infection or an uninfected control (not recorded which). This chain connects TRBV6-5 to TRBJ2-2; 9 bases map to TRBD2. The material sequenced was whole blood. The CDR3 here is CASSYAILAGEDGELFF. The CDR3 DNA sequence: TGTGCCAGCAGTTACGCTATTTTAGCGGGAGAGGACGGGGAGCTGTTTTTT.